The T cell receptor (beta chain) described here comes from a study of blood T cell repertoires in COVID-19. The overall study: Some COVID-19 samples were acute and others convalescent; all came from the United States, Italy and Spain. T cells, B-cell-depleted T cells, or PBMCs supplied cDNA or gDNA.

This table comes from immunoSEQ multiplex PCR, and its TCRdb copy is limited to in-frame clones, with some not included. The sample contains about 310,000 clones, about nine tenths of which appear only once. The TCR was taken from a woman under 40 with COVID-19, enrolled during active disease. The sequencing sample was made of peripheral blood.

The CDR3 DNA follows: TGTGCCAGCTCGGGCCAGGGGGGCCGTGAAAACACCATATATTTT. It codes for CASSGQGGRENTIYF. This rearrangement joins TRBV18 to TRBJ1-3; TRBD1 aligns across 7 bases. Germline V gene data show CDR1 as KGHSH and CDR2 as LQKENI. CDR3 length equals 15 residues. V shed 6 bases and J 6 bases; nucleotides not matched to a gene: 11.